One sample yielded the 5 T cell receptor beta chains listed below, sequenced in a study of cytomegalovirus exposure and HLA in healthy donors. PCR primers comprised 60 Vbeta and 13 Jbeta primers. TCRdb's table, derived via immunoSEQ multiplex PCR, lists solely in-frame clones and lacks some. Among around 140,000 clones listed, roughly four fifths were seen once. The sample taken for sequencing was PBMCs. The receptors shown here come from a male donor in good health and CMV-seronegative.

The chain links TRBV9 to TRBJ1-6; D is undetermined. Germline CDR1 SGDLS, CDR2 YYNGEE. The CDR3 loop spans 15 amino acids. The ends were cut back, 2 bases at V and 9 bases at J, with 15 bases in the middle. This chain's CDR3 is CASSVSSSGSSPLHF. The CDR3 nucleotides are TGTGCCAGCAGCGTTTCGTCGAGCGGGAGTTCACCCCTCCACTTT.

With respect to this clone: A junction end diverges from the germline sequence, so it may reflect a read error. V gene TRBV13 combines with J gene TRBJ2-1; 8 bases line up with TRBD1. Germline V lookup: CDR1 PRHDT, CDR2 FYEKMQ (reference sequence). The CDR3 totals 14 residues. CDR3 protein: CASSKMTGEEAALF. The CDR3 DNA reads as TGTGCCAGCAGCAAAATGACAGGGGAAGAAGCGGCGCTCTTC. The full variable domain, with the rest looked up from reference TRBV13 and TRBJ2-1, is AAGVIQSPRHLIKEKRETATLKCYPIPRHDTVYWYQQGPGQDPQFLISFYEKMQSDKGSIPDRFSAQQFSDYHSELNMSSLELGDSALYFCASSKMTGEEAALFGPGTRLTVL.

This chain links TRBV7-9 with TRBJ1-6, with TRBD1 matching 7 bases. The CDR3 extends over 19 amino acids. The J segment lost 1 base and the V segment lost 5 bases, leaving 14 bases of the junction unmatched. The germline gives CDR1 SEHNR, CDR2 FQNEAQ (reference sequence). CDR3 in amino acids: CASSPHRQGMWSYNSPLHF. The CDR3, as DNA: TGTGCCAGCAGCCCCCACAGACAGGGAATGTGGTCCTATAATTCACCCCTCCACTTT.

The chain links TRBV6-5 to TRBJ2-2; 8 bases map to TRBD2. V lost 2 bases and J lost 7; bases outside the gene matches: 9. The CDR3 extends over 16 amino acids. Germline CDR1 MNHEY, CDR2 SVGAGI. The CDR3 protein is CASSYKAGGSVGELFF. DNA of the CDR3: TGTGCCAGCAGTTACAAGGCGGGGGGATCAGTCGGGGAGCTGTTTTTT.

This clone came up a few times. V usage is TRBV28 and J usage is TRBJ2-7; D may be TRBD2 (5 bases). Trimming stripped 6 bases from V and 0 bases from J, with 15 bases between. Germline V gives CDR1 MDHEN, CDR2 SYDVKM. CDR3 size: 15 residues. CDR3 region: CASRTTQRSSYEQYF. DNA for the CDR3: TGTGCCAGCAGGACAACCCAGCGGAGCTCCTACGAGCAGTACTTC.